This entry concerns a single T cell receptor (beta chain). These data originate in a study of control samples from healthy donors and cancer patients. V was clipped by 3 bases and J by 6 bases, with 3 bases between them. The CDR3 consists of 11 residues. TCRdb's table, derived via immunoSEQ multiplex PCR, lists solely in-frame clones and lacks some. The sample consists of about 54,000 clones, 95% to 96% of them appearing once. The receptor's source is a woman aged 25-40 years in good health. V gene TRBV12-3 or TRBV12-4 combines with J gene TRBJ2-1; D is unresolved. Sequenced input: blood. The CDR3 here is CASSFFNEQFF. As DNA, the CDR3 is TGTGCCAGCAGTTTCTTCAATGAGCAGTTCTTC.